Following are 15 T cell receptor beta chains from one sample sequenced in a study of cytomegalovirus exposure and HLA in healthy donors. A multiplex PCR was run with 60 Vbeta primers and 13 Jbeta primers. Method: immunoSEQ multiplex PCR; TCRdb's copy keeps in-frame clones and lacks some. Among about 150,000 clones, 74% were seen once, and the ten largest hold under 2.5%. Sequenced: PBMCs. Source of these receptors: a man in his thirties or forties in good health and CMV-seronegative.

The rearrangement uses TRBV6-4 and TRBJ1-1; possibly TRBD1 for D (6 bases). The length of the CDR3 is 14 residues. Germline CDR1 reads MRHNA; CDR2 reads SNTAGT. Trimming took off 6 bases at V and 4 bases at J, with 15 bases between the two ends. The CDR3: CASRNRVEGTEAFF. In nucleotides, the CDR3 is TGTGCCAGCAGGAACAGGGTGGAAGGCACTGAAGCTTTCTTT.

The chain couples TRBV28 to TRBJ1-2, with 11 nucleotides matching TRBD1. The germline CDR1 and CDR2 sequences are MDHEN and SYDVKM. This CDR3 has 14 amino acids. After removal of 6 bases from V and 8 bases from J, the junction contained 8 bases not matched to a gene. The CDR3 spells CASRSGTGGWGYTF. The CDR3 DNA follows: TGTGCCAGCAGGTCCGGGACAGGGGGGTGGGGCTACACCTTC.

This chain links TRBV19 with TRBJ2-3; 11 bases match TRBD1. The CDR3 is 13 amino acids. After removal of 9 bases from V and 5 bases from J, the junction contained 4 bases not matched to a gene. Germline V CDR1 and CDR2: LNHDA, SQIVND (reference sequence). The CDR3 sequence is CASRDRGEDTQYF. CDR3 bases: TGTGCCAGCCGGGACAGGGGGGAAGATACGCAGTATTTT.

V is TRBV19 and J is TRBJ2-1, with 7 bases fitting TRBD1. In germline, CDR1 is LNHDA, CDR2 SQIVND (reference sequence). The CDR3 spans 15 residues. V lost 7 bases to trimming and J lost 4 bases; unmatched junction nucleotides: 10. The CDR3 sequence: CASTGDSSMYNEQFF. The CDR3, as DNA: TGTGCCAGTACCGGGGACAGCTCCATGTACAATGAGCAGTTCTTC. The variable domain in full, completed from reference TRBV19 and TRBJ2-1, reads DGGITQSPKYLFRKEGQNVTLSCEQNLNHDAMYWYRQDPGQGLRLIYYSQIVNDFQKGDIAEGYSVSREKKESFPLTVTSAQKNPTAFYLCASTGDSSMYNEQFFGPGTRLTVL.

The count of this clone is one. This chain connects TRBV6-1 to TRBJ2-7, with 9 bases lining up with TRBD1. Trimming cost V 6 bases and J 5 bases; bases outside gene matches: 8. CDR1 MNHNS and CDR2 SASEGT come from the germline V gene. This CDR3 is 14 amino acids long. CDR3 protein: CASSSQGARNEQYF. CDR3 sequence (DNA): TGTGCCAGCAGCTCACAGGGGGCTAGGAACGAGCAGTACTTC.

The chain combines TRBV28 with TRBJ2-2; D may be TRBD2 (5 bases). V gave up 7 bases and J gave up 5 bases, with 11 bases separating them. The CDR3 sequence is 13 residues long. Germline-derived CDR1 and CDR2 are MDHEN and SYDVKM. For the CDR3, the DNA is TGTGCCAGCATACCGACGGGGACCGGGGAGCTGTTTTTT. Translated: CASIPTGTGELFF.

V gene TRBV7-2 combines with J gene TRBJ2-2, with D maybe TRBD2 (6 bases). The germline CDR1 and CDR2 sequences are SGHTA and FQGNSA. This CDR3 has 18 residues. V lost 6 bases and J 0 bases, leaving 20 bases between the germline ends. CDR3 DNA: TGTGCCAGCAGTTCACGGATCGGGGGTCTCACGAACACCGGGGAGCTGTTTTTT. This encodes CASSSRIGGLTNTGELFF.

This clone appeared once. V and J are TRBV5-1 and TRBJ1-2, with TRBD1 matching 7 bases. The J segment lost 6 bases and the V segment lost 2 bases, leaving 7 bases of the junction unmatched. The CDR3 loop spans 14 amino acids. Germline V gene data show CDR1 as SGHRS and CDR2 as YFSETQ. DNA for the CDR3: TGCGCCAGCAGCTTACCCGGGGACAGTCATGGCTACACCTTC. Amino acids: CASSLPGDSHGYTF.

The chain joins TRBV5-6 to TRBJ2-1; D may be TRBD2 (5 bases). The CDR3 has 13 amino acids. CDR1 and CDR2 from the germline V gene are SGHDT and YYEEEE. V was cut by 0 bases and J by 10 bases, with 11 bases left in between. This CDR3 is CASSLASLEEQFF. The CDR3 bases are TGTGCCAGCAGCTTGGCCTCACTAGAGGAGCAGTTCTTC.

The chain employs TRBV7-8 and TRBJ1-6; D is undetermined. V shed 1 base and J shed 9 bases, with 13 bases lying between them. The V gene's germline CDR1 is SGHVS and CDR2 FQNEAQ. This CDR3 is built from 15 residues. The DNA for the CDR3 is TGTGCCAGCAGCTTAGAACAGCATCCATTTTCACCCCTCCACTTT. Translated, it gives CASSLEQHPFSPLHF.

This clone occurred a few times. V usage is TRBV2 and J usage is TRBJ1-3; D gene ambiguous. Germline CDR1 is SNHLY and CDR2 is FYNNEI. The CDR3 runs 11 residues. Trimming took 5 bases from V and 7 from J, leaving 6 bases between them. CDR3 coding DNA: TGTGCCAGCAGTTCCGGGAACACCATATATTTT. This encodes CASSSGNTIYF.

CDR3 bases: TGCGCCAGCAGTCAAAGGGGACAGATTAACTATGGCTACACCTTC. As protein: CASSQRGQINYGYTF. V is TRBV23-1 and J is TRBJ1-2; 7 nucleotides line up with TRBD1. TRBV23-1 is flagged as an ORF with uncertain function. Unmatched junction bases numbered 4, after V lost 2 bases and J lost 1 base. The CDR3 has 15 amino acids.

The V call is TRBV7-8, the J call TRBJ2-2; the match to TRBD2 covers 9 bases. Germline V CDR1 and CDR2: SGHVS, FQNEAQ. This CDR3 comprises 15 residues. With V trimmed by 6 bases and J by 5 bases, 7 bases remained unmatched. CDR3 sequence reads: CASRPEGLATGELFF. The CDR3 DNA follows: TGTGCCAGCAGGCCAGAGGGACTAGCTACCGGGGAGCTGTTTTTT.

DNA for the CDR3: TGTGCCTGCCACCGGCGGGGGGACGAGCAGTACTTC. It translates to CACHRRGDEQYF. This sequence joins TRBV30 and TRBJ2-7; 8 bases align to TRBD2. Germline V lookup: CDR1 GTSNPN, CDR2 SVGIG (reference sequence). The length of the CDR3 is 12 residues. J gave up 5 bases and V 6 bases, and 6 bases lay outside the gene matches.

CDR3 nucleotides: TGTGCCACCAGCAGAGGGACAGGGAATAATTCACCCCTCCACTTT. This encodes CATSRGTGNNSPLHF. J is TRBJ1-6 and V is TRBV15; 8 nucleotides match TRBD1. Losses at the gene ends were 1 base for V and 5 bases for J; bases not matched to a gene: 1. The CDR3 sequence is 15 residues long. Germline CDR1 reads LNHNV; CDR2 reads YYDKDF (reference sequence).